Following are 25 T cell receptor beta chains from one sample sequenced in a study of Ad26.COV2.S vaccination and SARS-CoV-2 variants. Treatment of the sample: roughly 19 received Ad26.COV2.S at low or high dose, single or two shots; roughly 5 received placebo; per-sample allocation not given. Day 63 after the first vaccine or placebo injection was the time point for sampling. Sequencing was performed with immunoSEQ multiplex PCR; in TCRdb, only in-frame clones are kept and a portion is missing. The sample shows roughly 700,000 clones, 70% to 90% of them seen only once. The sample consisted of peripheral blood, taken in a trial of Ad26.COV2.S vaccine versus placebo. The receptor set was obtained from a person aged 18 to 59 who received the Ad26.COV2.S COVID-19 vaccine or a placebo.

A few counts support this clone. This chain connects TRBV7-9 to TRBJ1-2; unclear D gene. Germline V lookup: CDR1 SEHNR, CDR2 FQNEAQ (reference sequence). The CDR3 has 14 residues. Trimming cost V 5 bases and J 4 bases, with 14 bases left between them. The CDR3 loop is CASSLEAGGYGYTF. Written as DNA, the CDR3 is TGTGCCAGCAGCCTGGAGGCGGGCGGCTATGGCTACACCTTC.

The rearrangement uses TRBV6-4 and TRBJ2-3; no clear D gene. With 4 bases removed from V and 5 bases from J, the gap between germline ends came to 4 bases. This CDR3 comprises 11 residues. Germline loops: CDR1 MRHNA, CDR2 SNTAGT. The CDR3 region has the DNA TGTGCCAGCAGTGCGGGAGATACGCAGTATTTT. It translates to CASSAGDTQYF.

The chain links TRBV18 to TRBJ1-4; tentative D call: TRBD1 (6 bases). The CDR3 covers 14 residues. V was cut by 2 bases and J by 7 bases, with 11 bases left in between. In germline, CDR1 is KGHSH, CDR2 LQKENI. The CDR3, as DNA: TGTGCCAGCTCACCAAGCCAGGGGATTGAAAAACTGTTTTTT. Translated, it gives CASSPSQGIEKLFF.

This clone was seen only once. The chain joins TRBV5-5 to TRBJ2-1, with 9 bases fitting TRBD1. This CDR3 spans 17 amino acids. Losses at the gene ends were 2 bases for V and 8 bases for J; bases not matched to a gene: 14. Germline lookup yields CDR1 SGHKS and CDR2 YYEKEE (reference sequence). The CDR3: CASSLGLHRGQGDEQFF. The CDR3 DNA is TGTGCCAGCAGCTTAGGGCTTCACAGGGGGCAGGGGGATGAGCAGTTCTTC.

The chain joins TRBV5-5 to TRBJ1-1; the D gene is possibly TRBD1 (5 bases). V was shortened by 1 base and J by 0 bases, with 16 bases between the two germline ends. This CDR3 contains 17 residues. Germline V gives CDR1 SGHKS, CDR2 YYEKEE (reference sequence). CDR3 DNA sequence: TGTGCCAGCAGCTTGAGGATTCGCCCAGGGATGAACACTGAAGCTTTCTTT. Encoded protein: CASSLRIRPGMNTEAFF.

CDR3 in amino acids: CASSYLGQAQNSPLHF. Written as DNA, the CDR3 is TGTGCCAGCAGTTACTTGGGACAGGCCCAGAATTCACCCCTCCACTTT. The rearrangement joins TRBV6-6 to TRBJ1-6; 8 bases are a match to TRBD1. The CDR3 is made up of 16 amino acids. Germline CDR1 reads MNHNY; CDR2 reads SVGAGI (reference sequence). V shed 1 base, J shed 7 bases, and the junction held 6 bases outside the gene matches.

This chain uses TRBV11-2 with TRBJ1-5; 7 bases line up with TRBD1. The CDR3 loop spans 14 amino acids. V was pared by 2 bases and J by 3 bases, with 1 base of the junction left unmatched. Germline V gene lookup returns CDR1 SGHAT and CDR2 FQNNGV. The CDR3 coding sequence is TGTGCCAGCAGCTTAACAGGGGCCAATCAGCCCCAGCATTTT. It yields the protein CASSLTGANQPQHF.

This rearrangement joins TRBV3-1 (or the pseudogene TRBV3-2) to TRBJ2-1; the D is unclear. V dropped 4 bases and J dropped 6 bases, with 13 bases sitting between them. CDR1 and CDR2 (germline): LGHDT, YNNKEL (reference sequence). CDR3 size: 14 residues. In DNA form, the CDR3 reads TGTGCCAGCAGCCCTGGGGTAGGGCGCAATGAGCAGTTCTTC. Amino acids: CASSPGVGRNEQFF.

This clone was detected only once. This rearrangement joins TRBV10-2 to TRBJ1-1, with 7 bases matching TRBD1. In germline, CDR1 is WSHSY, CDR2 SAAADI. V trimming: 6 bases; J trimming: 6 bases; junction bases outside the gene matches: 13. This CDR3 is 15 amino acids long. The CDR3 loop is CASRIEGAYYAEAFF. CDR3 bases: TGCGCCAGCAGGATAGAGGGGGCCTATTACGCTGAAGCTTTCTTT.

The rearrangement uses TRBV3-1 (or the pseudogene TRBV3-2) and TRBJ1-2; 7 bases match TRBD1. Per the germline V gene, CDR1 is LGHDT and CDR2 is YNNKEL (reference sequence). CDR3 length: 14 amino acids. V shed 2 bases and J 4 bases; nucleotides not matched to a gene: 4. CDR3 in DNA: TGTGCCAGCAGCCAAACCGGGACAGTCTATGGCTACACCTTC. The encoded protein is CASSQTGTVYGYTF.

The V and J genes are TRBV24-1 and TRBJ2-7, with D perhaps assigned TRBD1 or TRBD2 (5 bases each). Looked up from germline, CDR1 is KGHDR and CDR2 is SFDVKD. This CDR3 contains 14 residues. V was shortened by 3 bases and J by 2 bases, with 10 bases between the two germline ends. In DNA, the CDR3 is TGTGCCACCAGTGATGCGGGCAGGGCCTACGAGCAGTACTTC. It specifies CATSDAGRAYEQYF.

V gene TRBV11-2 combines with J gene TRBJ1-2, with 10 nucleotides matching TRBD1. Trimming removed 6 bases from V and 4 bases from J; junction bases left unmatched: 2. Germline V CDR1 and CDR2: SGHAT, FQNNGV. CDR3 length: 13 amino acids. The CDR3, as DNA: TGTGCCAGCAGTCGGACAGGGGGCTATGGCTACACCTTC. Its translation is CASSRTGGYGYTF. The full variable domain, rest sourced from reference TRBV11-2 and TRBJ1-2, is EAGVAQSPRYKIIEKRQSVAFWCNPISGHATLYWYQQILGQGPKLLIQFQNNGVVDDSQLPKDRFSAERLKGVDSTLKIQPAKLEDSAVYLCASSRTGGYGYTFGSGTRLTVV.

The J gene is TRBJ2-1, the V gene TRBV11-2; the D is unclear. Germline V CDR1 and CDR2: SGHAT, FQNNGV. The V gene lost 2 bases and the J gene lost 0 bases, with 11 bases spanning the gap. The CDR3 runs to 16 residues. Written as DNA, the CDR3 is TGTGCCAGCAGCTTAATGGGTCCGTTCTCCTACAATGAGCAGTTCTTC. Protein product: CASSLMGPFSYNEQFF.

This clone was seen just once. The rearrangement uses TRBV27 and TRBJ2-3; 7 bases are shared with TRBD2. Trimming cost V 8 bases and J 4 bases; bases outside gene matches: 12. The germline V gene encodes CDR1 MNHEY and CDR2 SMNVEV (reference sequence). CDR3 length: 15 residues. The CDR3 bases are TGTGCCAGCTTCCAAAACGGGGGGAGAGCAGATACGCAGTATTTT. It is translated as CASFQNGGRADTQYF.

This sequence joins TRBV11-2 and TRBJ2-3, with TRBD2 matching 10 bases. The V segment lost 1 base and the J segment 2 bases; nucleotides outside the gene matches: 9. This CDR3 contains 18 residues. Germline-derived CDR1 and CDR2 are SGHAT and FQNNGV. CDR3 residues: CASSLGASGSSFTDTQYF. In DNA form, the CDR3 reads TGTGCCAGCAGCTTAGGCGCTAGCGGGAGTTCGTTCACAGATACGCAGTATTTT.

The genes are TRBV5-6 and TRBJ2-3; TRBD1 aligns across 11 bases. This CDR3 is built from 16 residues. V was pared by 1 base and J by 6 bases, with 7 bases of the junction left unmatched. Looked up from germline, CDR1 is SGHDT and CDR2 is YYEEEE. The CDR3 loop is CASSLRTGGSGDTQYF. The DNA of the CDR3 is TGTGCCAGCAGCTTGAGGACAGGGGGCTCGGGGGATACGCAGTATTTT.

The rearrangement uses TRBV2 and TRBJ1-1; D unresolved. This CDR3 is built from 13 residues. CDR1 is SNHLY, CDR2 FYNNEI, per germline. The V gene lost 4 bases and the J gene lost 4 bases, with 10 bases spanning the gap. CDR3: CASSASPSTEAFF. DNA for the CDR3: TGTGCCAGCAGTGCATCCCCCAGCACTGAAGCTTTCTTT.

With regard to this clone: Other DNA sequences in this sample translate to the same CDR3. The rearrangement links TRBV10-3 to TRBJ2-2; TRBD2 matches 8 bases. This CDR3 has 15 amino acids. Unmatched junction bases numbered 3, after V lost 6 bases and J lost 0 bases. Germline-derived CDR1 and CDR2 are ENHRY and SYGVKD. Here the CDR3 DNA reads TGTGCCATCAGCGGTAGCGGGGCGAACACCGGGGAGCTGTTTTTT. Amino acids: CAISGSGANTGELFF.

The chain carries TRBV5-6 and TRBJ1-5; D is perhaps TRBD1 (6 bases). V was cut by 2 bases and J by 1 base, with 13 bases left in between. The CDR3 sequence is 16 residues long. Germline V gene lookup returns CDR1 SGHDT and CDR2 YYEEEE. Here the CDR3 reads CASSLTGQKSNQPQHF. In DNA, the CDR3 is TGTGCCAGCAGCTTAACCGGACAGAAGAGCAATCAGCCCCAGCATTTT.

The CDR3 DNA reads as TGTGCCAGCAGTTGGTCTATAAACACTGAAGCTTTCTTT. Its translation is CASSWSINTEAFF. V gene TRBV6-5 combines with J gene TRBJ1-1; D is undetermined. This CDR3 comprises 13 residues. The germline V and J ends were trimmed by 4 bases and 2 bases, with 8 bases remaining between them. The germline V gene encodes CDR1 MNHEY and CDR2 SVGAGI.

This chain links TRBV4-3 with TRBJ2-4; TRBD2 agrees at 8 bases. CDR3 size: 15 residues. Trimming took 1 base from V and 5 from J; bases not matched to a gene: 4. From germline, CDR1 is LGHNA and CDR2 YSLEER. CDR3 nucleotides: TGCGCCAGCAGCCAAGGAGCGGGAGTCGAAAACATTCAGTACTTC. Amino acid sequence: CASSQGAGVENIQYF.

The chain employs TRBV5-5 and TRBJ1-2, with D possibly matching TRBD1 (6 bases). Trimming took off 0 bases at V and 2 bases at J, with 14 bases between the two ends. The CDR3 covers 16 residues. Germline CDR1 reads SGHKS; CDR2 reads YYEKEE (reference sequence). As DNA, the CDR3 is TGTGCCAGCAGCTTGGGCTTACAGGGTTGGAACTATGGCTACACCTTC. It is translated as CASSLGLQGWNYGYTF.

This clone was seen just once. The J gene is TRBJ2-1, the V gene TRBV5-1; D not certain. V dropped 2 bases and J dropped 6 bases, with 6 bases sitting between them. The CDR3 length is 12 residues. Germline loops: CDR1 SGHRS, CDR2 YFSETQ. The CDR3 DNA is TGCGCCAGCAGCTTAATTGGCAATGAGCAGTTCTTC. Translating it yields CASSLIGNEQFF.

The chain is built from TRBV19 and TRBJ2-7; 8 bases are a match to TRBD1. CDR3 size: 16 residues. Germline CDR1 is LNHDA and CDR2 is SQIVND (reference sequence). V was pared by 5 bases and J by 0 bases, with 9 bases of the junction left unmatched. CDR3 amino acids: CASSPWDRKHSYEQYF. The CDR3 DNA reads TGTGCCAGTAGTCCCTGGGACAGGAAACACTCCTACGAGCAGTACTTC.

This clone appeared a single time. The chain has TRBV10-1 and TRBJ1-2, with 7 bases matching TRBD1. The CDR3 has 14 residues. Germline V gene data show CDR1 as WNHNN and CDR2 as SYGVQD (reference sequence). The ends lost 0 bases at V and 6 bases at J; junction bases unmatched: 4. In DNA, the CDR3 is TGCGCCAGCAGTGAGTCAAGGGGGCTCCATGGCTACACCTTC. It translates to CASSESRGLHGYTF.